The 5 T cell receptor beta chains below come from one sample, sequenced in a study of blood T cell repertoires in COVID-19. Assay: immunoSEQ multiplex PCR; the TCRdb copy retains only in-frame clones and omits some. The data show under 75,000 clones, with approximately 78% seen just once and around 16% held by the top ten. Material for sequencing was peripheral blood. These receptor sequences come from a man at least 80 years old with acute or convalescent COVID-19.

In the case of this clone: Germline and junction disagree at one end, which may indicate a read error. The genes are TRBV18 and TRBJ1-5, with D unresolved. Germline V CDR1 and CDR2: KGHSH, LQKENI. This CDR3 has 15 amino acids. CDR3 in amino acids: CASSPGPPSSQPQHF. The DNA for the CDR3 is TGTGCCAGCTCACCGGGCCCCCCCAGCAGTCAGCCCCAGCATTTT.

The CDR3 region is CASSLGSRDYDNEQFF. Written as DNA, the CDR3 is TGTGCCAGCAGCTTAGGCTCGCGGGACTACGACAATGAGCAGTTCTTC. The chain links TRBV13 to TRBJ2-1, with 7 bases identical to TRBD2. With 0 bases clipped from V and 5 bases from J, the junction kept 7 bases outside the gene matches. The CDR3 length is 16 residues. Germline lookup yields CDR1 PRHDT and CDR2 FYEKMQ (reference sequence). The variable domain in full, with the rest retrieved from reference TRBV13 and TRBJ2-1, is AAGVIQSPRHLIKEKRETATLKCYPIPRHDTVYWYQQGPGQDPQFLISFYEKMQSDKGSIPDRFSAQQFSDYHSELNMSSLELGDSALYFCASSLGSRDYDNEQFFGPGTRLTVL.

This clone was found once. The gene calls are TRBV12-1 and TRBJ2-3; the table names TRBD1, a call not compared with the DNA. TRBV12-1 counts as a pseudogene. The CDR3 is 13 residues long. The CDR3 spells CASSFRSGDTQYF. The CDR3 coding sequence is TGTGCCAGCAGCTTTAGATCAGGAGATACGCAGTATTTT.

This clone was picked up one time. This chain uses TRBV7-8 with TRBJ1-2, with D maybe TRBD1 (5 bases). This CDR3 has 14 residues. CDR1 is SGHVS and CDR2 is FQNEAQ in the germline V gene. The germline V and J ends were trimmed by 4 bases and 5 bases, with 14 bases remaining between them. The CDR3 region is CASSSAGGWYGYTF. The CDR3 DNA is TGTGCCAGCAGCTCAGCCGGGGGTTGGTATGGCTACACCTTC.

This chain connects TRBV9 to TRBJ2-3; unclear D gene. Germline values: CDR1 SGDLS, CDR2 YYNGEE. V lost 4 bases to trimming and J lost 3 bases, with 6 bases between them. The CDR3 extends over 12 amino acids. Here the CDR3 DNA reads TGTGCCAGCAGCTCCCTGACAGATACGCAGTATTTT. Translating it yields CASSSLTDTQYF.